Presented here are 20 T cell receptor beta chains from one specimen sequenced in a study of blood T cells in healthy people across ages. PCR was performed a second time for about 6 to 12 cycles using a sample-barcoded 5' primer and a J-beta primer mix. A single record per CDR3 protein comes from TCRdb applying MiXCR to the 5' RACE reads. The sample yields about 1,500,000 distinct CDR3 sequences, 28% seen once. The source material was blood. The receptor source for this set is a woman in her twenties or thirties in good health.

The table lists this clonotype with a few counts. This chain uses TRBV18 with TRBJ1-6; no clear D gene. Trimming pared 8 bases from V and 8 bases from J, leaving 19 bases between. The CDR3 consists of 15 residues. CDR1 is KGHSH and CDR2 is LQKENI in the germline V gene. The CDR3 DNA follows: TGTGCCAGCCGACGCAGTGACGGAAAGGATTCACCCCTCCACTTT. It translates to CASRRSDGKDSPLHF.

J is TRBJ2-3 and V is TRBV12-3 or TRBV12-4; 9 nucleotides align to TRBD1. V lost 0 bases and J lost 5; bases outside the gene matches: 3. The CDR3 sequence is 15 residues long. CDR3 sequence (DNA): TGTGCCAGCAGTTTAGCGGGACAGGGAAGAGATACGCAGTATTTT. It yields the protein CASSLAGQGRDTQYF.

This clonotype occurred many times. The chain carries TRBV5-1 and TRBJ2-5, with 13 nucleotides matching TRBD2. The CDR3 consists of 15 residues. Looked up from germline, CDR1 is SGHRS and CDR2 is YFSETQ. Trimming took 4 bases from V and 3 from J; bases not matched to a gene: 3. Here the CDR3 reads CASSLGTSGKETQYF. The CDR3 DNA reads TGCGCCAGCAGCCTTGGGACTAGCGGGAAAGAGACCCAGTACTTC.

This clonotype has ten or more counts. This rearrangement joins TRBV24-1 to TRBJ2-3; D call uncertain. CDR1 is KGHDR and CDR2 is SFDVKD in the germline V gene. The germline V and J ends were trimmed by 5 bases and 5 bases, with 4 bases remaining between them. CDR3 size: 11 residues. For the CDR3, the DNA is TGTGCCACCAGTGCTGGAGATACGCAGTATTTT. Translating it yields CATSAGDTQYF.

This clonotype was detected a few times. The V gene is TRBV20-1, the J gene TRBJ2-1, with 9 bases matching TRBD2. In germline, CDR1 is DFQATT, CDR2 SNEGSKA (reference sequence). Trimming cost V 4 bases and J 7 bases; bases outside gene matches: 11. The CDR3 is 15 amino acids. Here the CDR3 reads CSATIGLAGMNEQFF. The CDR3 DNA reads TGCAGTGCTACAATCGGGCTAGCGGGAATGAATGAGCAGTTCTTC.

This clonotype was counted ten times or more. The J gene is TRBJ2-5, the V gene TRBV12-3 or TRBV12-4; unclear D gene. The CDR3 has 14 amino acids. With 5 bases removed from V and 5 bases from J, the gap between germline ends came to 15 bases. The DNA of the CDR3 is TGTGCCAGCAGTACACGTACACGGGCGGAGACCCAGTACTTC. It yields the protein CASSTRTRAETQYF.

This clonotype has only a few counts. The V call is TRBV28, the J call TRBJ1-6; TRBD1 matches at 9 bases. Per germline, CDR1 MDHEN and CDR2 SYDVKM. This CDR3 comprises 15 residues. V lost 6 bases, J lost 10 bases, and 10 bases stayed unmatched. CDR3 nucleotides: TGTGCCAGCAGCGAGGACAGGGGAAAAGGATCACCCCTCCACTTT. It specifies CASSEDRGKGSPLHF.

This clonotype was detected only a few times. DNA of the CDR3: TGTGCCAGCAGCCAAGGACTAGCTGGAAGGATGGATACGCAGTATTTT. This codes for CASSQGLAGRMDTQYF. V and J are TRBV7-2 and TRBJ2-3; TRBD2 matches at 8 bases. CDR1 is SGHTA, CDR2 FQGNSA, per germline. The CDR3 extends over 16 amino acids. V lost 5 bases, J lost 6 bases, and 13 bases stayed unmatched.

The genes are TRBV12-5 and TRBJ1-5; D uncertain. V gave up 0 bases and J gave up 4 bases, with 7 bases separating them. The V gene's germline CDR1 is LGHNT and CDR2 FRNRAP. This CDR3 has 14 residues. The CDR3 sequence: CASGLVPQNQPQHF. In nucleotides, the CDR3 is TGTGCTAGTGGTTTGGTTCCTCAGAATCAGCCCCAGCATTTT.

In its sample, this clonotype was seen once. With a much larger clone just one base away, this may be a read error. The J gene is TRBJ2-7, the V gene TRBV20-1; 8 bases match TRBD1. Germline V lookup: CDR1 DFQATT, CDR2 SNEGSKA (reference sequence). V gave up 2 bases and J gave up 3 bases; unmatched junction bases: 6. The length of the CDR3 is 14 residues. The CDR3 loop reads CSARRQDRDYEQYF. The DNA for the CDR3 is TGCAGTGCTAGACGGCAGGACAGGGACTACGAGCAGTACTTC.

This chain links TRBV7-2 with TRBJ2-3; TRBD2 aligns across 9 bases. There are 16 residues in the CDR3. Germline values: CDR1 SGHTA, CDR2 FQGNSA. The ends lost 5 bases at V and 0 bases at J; junction bases unmatched: 6. The CDR3 loop reads CTSSQAGGLSTDTQYF. For the CDR3, the DNA is TGTACCAGCAGCCAAGCGGGGGGCCTTAGCACAGATACGCAGTATTTT. The complete variable domain, with remaining parts taken from reference TRBV7-2 and TRBJ2-3, reads GAGVSQSPSNKVTEKGKDVELRCDPISGHTALYWYRQSLGQGLEFLIYFQGNSAPDKSGLPSDRFSAERTGGSVSTLTIQRTQQEDSAVYLCTSSQAGGLSTDTQYFGPGTRLTVL.

This clonotype has ten or more counts. V and J are TRBV4-1 and TRBJ1-2; D is perhaps TRBD1 (5 bases). CDR3 length: 12 residues. The V end lost 3 bases, the J end lost 6 bases, and 8 bases lay between the germline ends. From germline, CDR1 is MGHRA and CDR2 YSYEKL. The CDR3 reads CASSHRGHGYTF. The CDR3 DNA is TGCGCCAGCAGCCATAGGGGCCATGGCTACACCTTC.

A remark on this clonotype: A junction end diverges from the germline sequence, so it may reflect a read error. The chain joins TRBV15 to TRBJ2-3, with D possibly matching TRBD2 (5 bases). Germline V lookup: CDR1 LNHNV, CDR2 YYDKDF (reference sequence). The CDR3 extends over 15 amino acids. The CDR3 DNA follows: TGTGCCACCAGCAGAGATCCGGCGGGCACATATACGCAGTATTTT. It encodes CATSRDPAGTYTQYF.

This clonotype was counted many times. The chain has TRBV7-2 and TRBJ2-1, with TRBD2 matching 10 bases. The J segment lost 3 bases and the V segment lost 7 bases, leaving 3 bases of the junction unmatched. Germline lookup yields CDR1 SGHTA and CDR2 FQGNSA. The CDR3 totals 14 residues. The CDR3 here is CASNRLAGYNEQFF. The CDR3 nucleotides read TGTGCCAGCAATCGACTAGCGGGCTACAATGAGCAGTTCTTC.

This clonotype was counted at least ten times. This chain connects TRBV12-3 or TRBV12-4 to TRBJ1-4; 8 bases map to TRBD1. V was clipped by 3 bases and J by 8 bases; unmatched bases: 5. The CDR3 covers 14 residues. The CDR3 here is CASSLNRGEEKLFF. As DNA, the CDR3 is TGTGCCAGCAGTTTGAACAGGGGGGAGGAAAAACTGTTTTTT.

This clonotype was seen only a few times. The V and J genes are TRBV7-9 and TRBJ2-7; tentatively, D is TRBD1 (5 bases). The CDR3 is 14 amino acids. Germline CDR1 SEHNR, CDR2 FQNEAQ (reference sequence). The V and J ends lost 5 bases and 3 bases respectively, with 14 bases between them. CDR3 sequence (DNA): TGTGCCAGCAGCCTCAGACAGACCGACTACGAGCAGTACTTC. Translated: CASSLRQTDYEQYF.

The chain couples TRBV15 to TRBJ1-6, with D unclear. Germline CDR1 is LNHNV and CDR2 is YYDKDF (reference sequence). Trimming cost V 6 bases and J 6 bases, with 12 bases left between them. This CDR3 comprises 14 residues. In nucleotides, the CDR3 is TGTGCCACCAGTTACGAGTATGCTAATTCACCCCTCCACTTT. Translation: CATSYEYANSPLHF.

The CDR3 loop is CASSFPGGGGEKLFF. In DNA form, the CDR3 reads TGTGCCAGCAGCTTTCCAGGGGGAGGGGGTGAAAAACTGTTTTTT. The chain carries TRBV7-2 and TRBJ1-4; 7 bases line up with TRBD1. Germline V CDR1 and CDR2: SGHTA, FQGNSA. The CDR3 is 15 residues long. The V and J ends lost 3 bases and 7 bases, in that order; junction bases with no gene match: 8.

The rearrangement links TRBV3-1 to TRBJ1-6; unclear D gene. The CDR3 loop spans 13 amino acids. The germline V gene has CDR1 LGHDT and CDR2 YNNKEL (reference sequence). The V end was cut by 0 bases, the J end by 10 bases, with 7 bases between. CDR3 region: CASSQERRSPLHF. The CDR3, as DNA: TGTGCCAGCAGCCAAGAGAGGAGATCACCCCTCCACTTT.

This sequence joins TRBV4-1 and TRBJ2-2; 8 bases line up with TRBD1. The CDR3 has 16 amino acids. The V gene's germline CDR1 is MGHRA and CDR2 YSYEKL. V dropped 1 base and J dropped 7; count of bases not matched to a gene: 8. CDR3: CASSQGSGGSNGELFF. The CDR3 nucleotides are TGCGCCAGCAGCCAAGGATCAGGGGGCTCTAACGGGGAGCTGTTTTTT.